These 19 T cell receptor beta chains originate from one sample sequenced in a study of metastatic and nonmetastatic thyroid tumors. TCRdb reassembled clones from the PCR reads with MiXCR. Among fewer than 40,000 clones listed, roughly 30% were seen once. Thyroid surgery was performed in patients who had received no treatment beforehand. Sample: blood. Receptor source: a female donor with papillary thyroid cancer or a benign thyroid nodule (not recorded which). Some clones in this sample may be carry-over from other donors' samples.

This clone has ten or more counts. V usage is TRBV27 and J usage is TRBJ1-6; TRBD1 might be the D (5 bases). The CDR3 consists of 14 residues. The ends were cut back, 7 bases at V and 10 bases at J, with 17 bases in the middle. Germline-derived CDR1 and CDR2 are MNHEY and SMNVEV (reference sequence). The CDR3 bases are TGTGCCAGCACCCAATCCCGGGGCCCCTCACCCCTCCACTTT. It is translated as CASTQSRGPSPLHF.

This clone has at least ten counts. V and J are TRBV9 and TRBJ2-1, with 7 bases matching TRBD2. This CDR3 spans 15 amino acids. Germline V CDR1 and CDR2: SGDLS, YYNGEE. V lost 0 bases to trimming and J lost 6 bases; unmatched junction nucleotides: 6. The CDR3 nucleotides read TGTGCCAGCAGCGTAGGGGCGGGAGAAGCCAATGAGCAGTTCTTC. Translating gives CASSVGAGEANEQFF.

This chain connects TRBV4-2 to TRBJ2-7; a weak D match, TRBD2 (6 bases). The CDR3 runs to 15 residues. Germline V gives CDR1 LGHNA, CDR2 YNFKEQ. Trimming took 2 bases from V and 2 from J, leaving 13 bases between them. CDR3 bases: TGTGCCAGCAGCCAATTGAGGGAGGCCACCTACGAGCAGTACTTC. Translating it yields CASSQLREATYEQYF.

This clone has a count of ten or more. The rearrangement uses TRBV5-1 and TRBJ1-3; possible D gene TRBD1, 6 bases. The CDR3 runs to 16 residues. Germline V gene lookup returns CDR1 SGHRS and CDR2 YFSETQ. The V end lost 3 bases, the J end lost 0 bases, and 13 bases lay between the germline ends. CDR3 nucleotides: TGCGCCAGCAGCTCCTCCGGGACAAGCTCTGGAAACACCATATATTTT. It yields the protein CASSSSGTSSGNTIYF.

This clone was counted once. The V gene is TRBV7-3, the J gene TRBJ2-2; 7 nucleotides line up with TRBD2. V lost 1 base and J lost 5; bases outside the gene matches: 7. CDR3 size: 16 residues. In germline, CDR1 is SGHTA, CDR2 FQGTGA. The CDR3 is CASSLRGGAATGELFF. CDR3 in DNA: TGTGCCAGCAGCTTAAGGGGGGGAGCGGCAACCGGGGAGCTGTTTTTT.

This clone was counted ten times or more. The chain uses TRBV5-1 and TRBJ1-4, with TRBD1 matching over 9 bases. Losses at the gene ends were 3 bases for V and 4 bases for J; bases not matched to a gene: 13. Germline-derived CDR1 and CDR2 are SGHRS and YFSETQ. The CDR3 consists of 18 residues. The CDR3 coding sequence is TGCGCCAGCAGCTCTCTACAAAGAGGACAGGGGAGTAATGAAAAACTGTTTTTT. It codes for CASSSLQRGQGSNEKLFF.

This chain connects TRBV20-1 to TRBJ1-2, with D possibly being TRBD1 (6 bases). Germline V gene sequence: CDR1 DFQATT, CDR2 SNEGSKA (reference sequence). The CDR3 covers 12 residues. Trimming shortened V by 7 bases and J by 0 bases, and 9 bases separated the two germline ends. CDR3 DNA sequence: TGCAGTGTGGAGGGGGCTAACTATGGCTACACCTTC. Encoded protein: CSVEGANYGYTF.

Notes on this clone: In this CDR3 the conserved last residue, phenylalanine or tryptophan, is missing, so a read error is likely. CDR3 bases: TGCGCCAGTAGTGAGGGTTACGAGCAGTACCTC. Encoded protein: CASSEGYEQYL. The J gene is TRBJ2-7, the V gene TRBV10-1; a possible D gene is TRBD2 (5 bases). Germline lookup yields CDR1 WNHNN and CDR2 SYGVQD (reference sequence). The CDR3 runs 11 residues.

V is TRBV12-3 or TRBV12-4 and J is TRBJ2-3; no firm D call. The CDR3 contains 13 residues. V gave up 10 bases and J gave up 4 bases, with 15 bases separating them. The DNA of the CDR3 is TGTGCCAACAGACCCTCAGGTCCAGATACGCAGTATTTT. It translates to CANRPSGPDTQYF.

The gene calls are TRBV27 and TRBJ2-7, with 7 positions matching TRBD1. CDR1 is MNHEY and CDR2 is SMNVEV in the germline V gene (reference sequence). Germline trimming cut 4 bases from V and 2 bases from J; bases unmatched to any gene: 5. CDR3 length: 14 amino acids. The CDR3 DNA reads TGTGCCAGCAGTTATACGACAGGGCCCTACGAGCAGTACTTC. It specifies CASSYTTGPYEQYF.

This clone was counted at least ten times. This chain joins TRBV6-1 and TRBJ1-4, with 8 bases that match TRBD1. J gave up 5 bases and V 5 bases, and 4 bases lay outside the gene matches. Germline V CDR1 and CDR2: MNHNS, SASEGT. The CDR3 runs 14 residues. The CDR3 sequence is CASSLRQGNEKLFF. In DNA, the CDR3 is TGTGCCAGCAGTCTACGACAGGGGAATGAAAAACTGTTTTTT.

This clone was observed a handful of times. This chain links TRBV27 with TRBJ2-7; unclear D gene. V was shortened by 6 bases and J by 1 base, with 4 bases between the two germline ends. Germline values: CDR1 MNHEY, CDR2 SMNVEV (reference sequence). This CDR3 is 11 amino acids long. CDR3 residues: CASRKSYEQYF. In DNA form, the CDR3 reads TGTGCCAGCAGGAAGTCCTACGAGCAGTACTTC.

This clone was counted many times. V and J are TRBV6-6 and TRBJ2-7; 13 positions agree with TRBD2. This CDR3 is 19 amino acids long. CDR1 is MNHNY, CDR2 SVGAGI, per germline (reference sequence). The ends lost 4 bases at V and 3 bases at J; junction bases unmatched: 15. The CDR3 spells CASSSLAGLAGREIYEQYF. CDR3 nucleotide sequence: TGTGCCAGCAGTTCACTCGCGGGACTAGCGGGACGGGAGATCTACGAGCAGTACTTC.

In the case of this clone: It may be a read error: a sequence one base away is much more abundant. The chain couples TRBV12-3 or TRBV12-4 to TRBJ2-3, with D possibly called TRBD1 or TRBD2 (5 bases each). This CDR3 is built from 13 residues. V gave up 6 bases and J gave up 4 bases, with 11 bases separating them. As DNA, the CDR3 is TGTGCCAGCAGAACACTGGGGGCAGATACGCAGTATTTT. Translation: CASRTLGADTQYF.

This clone occurred many times. An end of the junction does not agree with germline; a read error may underlie this. The gene calls are TRBV7-7 and TRBJ1-1, with D uncertain. Germline CDR1 reads SSHAT; CDR2 reads FNYEAQ (reference sequence). The CDR3 has 13 amino acids. In DNA form, the CDR3 reads TGTGCTAGCAGCTTTGACTTCAACACTGAAGCTTTCTTT. This gives the protein CASSFDFNTEAFF. The full variable domain, with the rest looked up from reference TRBV7-7 and TRBJ1-1, is GAGVSQSPRYKVTKRGQDVTLRCDPISSHATLYWYQQALGQGPEFLTYFNYEAQPDKSGLPSDRFSAERPEGSISTLTIQRTEQRDSAMYRCASSFDFNTEAFFGQGTRLTVV.

This clone was seen only a few times. This clone may be a read error of a much larger clone one base away. The chain combines TRBV20-1 with TRBJ2-1; D is unresolved. CDR1 and CDR2 from the germline V gene are DFQATT and SNEGSKA (reference sequence). The CDR3 has 12 residues. Trimming cost V 2 bases and J 7 bases, with 9 bases left between them. The DNA of the CDR3 is TGCAGTGCTAGATCCAGGTGGAATGAGCAGTTCTTC. This codes for CSARSRWNEQFF.

This clone occurred many times. J is TRBJ2-1 and V is TRBV19; 9 bases are shared with TRBD1. This CDR3 is 16 amino acids long. The V and J ends lost 4 bases and 6 bases, in that order; junction bases with no gene match: 10. Germline CDR1 reads LNHDA; CDR2 reads SQIVND (reference sequence). CDR3 residues: CASSKPSGQGSNEQFF. CDR3 DNA: TGTGCCAGTAGTAAACCTTCAGGACAGGGGAGCAATGAGCAGTTCTTC.

This chain links TRBV5-6 with TRBJ2-1, with D possibly matching TRBD2 (5 bases). Trimming stripped 3 bases from V and 4 bases from J, with 11 bases between. This CDR3 region has 14 residues. Germline CDR1 reads SGHDT; CDR2 reads YYEEEE. The CDR3 region is CASSSGIQYNEQFF. The DNA of the CDR3 is TGTGCCAGCAGCTCCGGGATTCAATACAATGAGCAGTTCTTC.

The chain couples TRBV20-1 to TRBJ1-2; 9 bases fit TRBD1. V dropped 4 bases and J dropped 8; count of bases not matched to a gene: 11. The CDR3 is 14 amino acids. Germline CDR1 and CDR2: DFQATT and SNEGSKA (reference sequence). The CDR3 here is CSAIPDRGGEGYTF. The CDR3 coding sequence is TGCAGTGCTATCCCAGACAGGGGGGGGGAAGGCTACACCTTC.